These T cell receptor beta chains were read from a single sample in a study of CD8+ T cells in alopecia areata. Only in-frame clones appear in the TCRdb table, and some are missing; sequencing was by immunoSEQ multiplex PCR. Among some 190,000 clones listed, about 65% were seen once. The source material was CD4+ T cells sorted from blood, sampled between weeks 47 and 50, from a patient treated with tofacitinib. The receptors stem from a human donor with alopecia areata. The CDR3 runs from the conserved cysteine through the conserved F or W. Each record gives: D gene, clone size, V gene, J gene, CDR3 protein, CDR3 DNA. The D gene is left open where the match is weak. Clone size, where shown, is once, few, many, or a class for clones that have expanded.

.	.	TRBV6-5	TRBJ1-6	CASRMTSDSPLHF	TGTGCCAGCCGAATGACATCGGATTCACCCCTCCACTTT
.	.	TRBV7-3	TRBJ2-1	CASSEGAGSYNEQFF	TGTGCCAGCAGCGAGGGGGCGGGGTCCTACAATGAGCAGTTCTTC
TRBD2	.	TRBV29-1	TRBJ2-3	CSVGSGGFTDTQYF	TGCAGCGTTGGTAGCGGGGGATTCACAGATACGCAGTATTTT
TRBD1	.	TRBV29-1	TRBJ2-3	CSVDTAGGRADTQYF	TGCAGCGTTGATACTGCAGGGGGTAGAGCAGATACGCAGTATTTT
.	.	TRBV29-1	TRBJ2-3	CSVLPGGTDTQYF	TGCAGCGTTCTCCCCGGAGGAACAGATACGCAGTATTTT
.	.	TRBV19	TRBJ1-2	CASSQQGEEDGYTF	TGTGCCAGTTCGCAACAGGGAGAGGAAGATGGCTACACCTTC
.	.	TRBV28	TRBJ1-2	CASSEGDRNYGYTF	TGTGCCAGCAGCGAAGGAGACAGGAACTATGGCTACACCTTC
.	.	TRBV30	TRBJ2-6	CASRVSGANVLTF	TGTGCCTCTAGAGTCTCTGGGGCCAACGTCCTGACTTTC
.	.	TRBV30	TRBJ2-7	CAWRRGGVYEQYF	TGTGCCTGGAGGCGAGGAGGGGTCTACGAGCAGTACTTC
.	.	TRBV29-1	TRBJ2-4	CSVEGGIANIQYF	TGCAGCGTTGAAGGAGGGATTGCGAACATTCAGTACTTC
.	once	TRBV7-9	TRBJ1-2	CASSGRDYGYTF	TGTGCCAGCTCGGGGAGGGACTATGGCTACACCTTC
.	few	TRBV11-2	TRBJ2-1	CASSFQGMGSYNEQFF	TGTGCCAGCAGCTTTCAGGGGATGGGCTCCTACAATGAGCAGTTCTTC
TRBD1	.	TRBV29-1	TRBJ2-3	CSVRTGDTQYF	TGCAGCGTTCGGACAGGGGATACGCAGTATTTT
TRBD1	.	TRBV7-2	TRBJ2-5	CASSSYRGRETQYF	TGTGCCAGCAGCTCGTACAGGGGTCGGGAGACCCAGTACTTC
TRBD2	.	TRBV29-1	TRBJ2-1	CSVASGGPYNEQFF	TGCAGCGTGGCTAGCGGGGGACCCTACAATGAGCAGTTCTTC
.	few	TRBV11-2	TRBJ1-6	CASSDRPGGNSPLHF	TGTGCCAGCAGCGACCGCCCAGGAGGGAATTCACCCCTCCACTTT
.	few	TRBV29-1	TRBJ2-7	CSVESHGGHEQYF	TGCAGCGTTGAATCACACGGAGGGCACGAGCAGTACTTC
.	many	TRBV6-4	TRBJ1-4	CASSPGKEKLFF	TGTGCCAGCAGCCCCGGAAAGGAAAAACTGTTTTTT
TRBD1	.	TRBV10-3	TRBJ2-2	CAISAGQGRGDTGELFF	TGTGCCATCAGTGCCGGACAGGGAAGAGGGGACACCGGGGAGCTGTTTTTT
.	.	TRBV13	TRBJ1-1	CASSFKEHGPIAFF	TGTGCCAGCAGCTTCAAGGAACATGGCCCGATCGCTTTCTTT
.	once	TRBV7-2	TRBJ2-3	CASSLRPGGTDTQYF	TGTGCCAGCAGCTTAAGGCCAGGGGGCACAGATACGCAGTATTTT
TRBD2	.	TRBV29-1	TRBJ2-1	CSEYLAGGPGNEQFF	TGCAGCGAATACCTAGCGGGGGGGCCAGGGAATGAGCAGTTCTTC
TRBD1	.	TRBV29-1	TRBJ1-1	CSVGDPDRLGLF	TGCAGCGTTGGGGATCCGGACAGGTTGGGTCTCTTT
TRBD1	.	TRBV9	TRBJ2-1	CASSGVTGTYNEQFF	TGTGCCAGCAGCGGTGTGACAGGGACCTACAATGAGCAGTTCTTC
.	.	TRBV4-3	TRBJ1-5	CASSQDMGRPQHF	TGCGCCAGCAGCCAAGATATGGGGAGGCCCCAGCATTTT
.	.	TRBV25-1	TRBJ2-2	CASMGTVIGELFF	TGTGCCAGCATGGGTACAGTGATCGGGGAGCTGTTTTTT
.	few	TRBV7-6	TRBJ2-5	CASTRGEETQYF	TGTGCCAGCACGAGGGGGGAAGAGACCCAGTACTTC
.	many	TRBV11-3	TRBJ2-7	CASSRAWATSYEQYF	TGTGCCAGCAGCCGAGCATGGGCCACCTCCTACGAGCAGTACTTC
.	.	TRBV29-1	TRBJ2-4	CSVEDRLAKNIQYF	TGCAGCGTTGAAGACAGACTAGCCAAAAACATTCAGTACTTC
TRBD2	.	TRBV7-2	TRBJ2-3	CASSLTSGGHTDTQYF	TGTGCCAGCAGCTTAACTAGCGGGGGCCACACAGATACGCAGTATTTT
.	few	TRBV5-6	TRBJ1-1	CASSFVGPRTEAFF	TGTGCCAGCAGCTTCGTCGGCCCCAGGACTGAAGCTTTCTTT
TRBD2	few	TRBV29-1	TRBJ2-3	CSVERGAKDTQYF	TGCAGCGTAGAGCGGGGGGCAAAAGATACGCAGTATTTT
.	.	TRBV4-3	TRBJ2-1	CASSQESRRANEQFF	TGCGCCAGCAGCCAGGAAAGTCGTAGGGCCAATGAGCAGTTCTTC
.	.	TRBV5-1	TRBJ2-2	CASSLALATGELFF	TGCGCCAGCAGCTTGGCATTAGCGACCGGGGAGCTGTTTTTT
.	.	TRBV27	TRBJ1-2	CASSSTNTYGYTF	TGTGCCAGCAGTTCCACTAACACCTATGGCTACACCTTC